Below, one T cell receptor beta chain is given with its context. No antigen is known for it. Base quality data are lacking; no much larger clone is found one base away. The record originates from a study of identical twins (dated by TCRdb to 2015 to 2016). Background for the entire study: TCR alpha and beta repertoires from monozygotic twins, unrelated adults of various ages and cord blood were deep-sequenced to test whether fetal clonotypes persist. Replicate twin experiments were performed at different times using different library preparation protocols to rule out contamination.

Libraries were built with 5' RACE. The reads were generated on an Illumina HiSeq 2000. Template switching introduced a universal primer binding site; the final cDNA contained a unique molecular identifier, enabling accurate counting of TCR cDNA molecules. Specific primers in the conserved constant-segment region were used to synthesize first-strand cDNA for the TCR alpha and beta chains. Each cDNA library was double barcoded, with a SMART-Mk sample barcode plus Illumina barcodes, to control for contamination. TruSeq adapter sequences, together with Illumina sample barcodes, were added in two successive PCR steps. TCR alpha and beta cDNA libraries were sequenced on the Illumina HiSeq platform with custom primers. From the authors' description of their analysis: MiGEC processed the raw reads to extract unique molecular identifiers, while MiXCR was used to determine the CDR3 positions. For each individual, recombination models were inferred using an EM algorithm with the repgenHMM and IGoR tools. Shared clonotypes were analyzed with the tcR package in R, and sharing was normalized by the product of cloneset sizes. Out-of-frame nonproductive sequences were analyzed to study raw recombination free of thymic and clonal selection effects. In TCRdb, the public reads were trimmed at Q25 with fastp and aligned with MiXCR, with productive beta chains retained. CDR3 protein sequences are deduplicated, and each keeps its most common genes and DNA. What appears here as the V and J calls and clone size reflects TCRdb's work, not the paper's. This sample holds around 650,000 distinct CDR3 sequences; around 7.5% were observed only once. The ten largest make up about 1.5% of the sample.

Points the paper makes about the study in general: Excess twin sharing in beta out-of-frame sequences was weaker because fewer shared sequences lowered the signal-to-noise ratio. Abundant cord blood beta clonotypes had fewer insertions, young adult naive repertoires showed a similar but weaker trend, and memory repertoires showed no such trend. Compared with coincidental sharing between unrelated individuals, an excess of low generation-probability sequences was observed among out-of-frame TCR alpha sequences shared between twins. Because the same donors could not be followed over many years, conclusions were based on cross-sectional statistical analysis. Zero-insertion analyses could be partly confounded by invariant T cells such as MAIT and iNKT, though diverse VJ usage argued against such confounding for most clonotypes. Recombination models systematically underestimated out-of-frame TCR alpha sharing in monozygotic twins but agreed with sharing between unrelated individuals.

Only healthy Caucasian donors were included. The twin cohort comprised three pairs of female monozygotic twins, all aged roughly 18 to 30 years. The RNA used for TCR libraries was isolated from peripheral blood mononuclear cells. The same sample was also studied in work on yellow fever vaccine responses in identical twins. The second study reports: According to the authors, in identical twins the way T cells responded to vaccination appeared partly convergent and partly personalized. In identical twins, the study followed T cell clones that responded to the vaccine with precision.

The sample consisted of PBMCs. This sequence originates from a young woman in good health.

The DNA is as follows: TGTGCCAGCAGTTCGGGGCTCATTTACACTGAAGCTTTCTTT. This encodes CASSSGLIYTEAFF. The chain is assembled from TRBV6-5 and TRBJ1-1; tentative D gene TRBD1, with 5 bases matching. Its CDR3 holds 14 amino acids, cysteine through phenylalanine. Just CDR3 DNA is preserved here, 42 bases in frame from base 1. The germline V gene supplies CDR1 MNHEY and CDR2 SVGAGI. Relative to germline, V is 4 bases shorter and J is 3 bases shorter, with 12 bases between their ends.